This TCR beta chain was documented in a study of cytomegalovirus exposure and HLA in healthy donors. The donors were members of the validation cohort, which comprised about 120 subjects and was separate from the first cohort of 730 or so subjects. This clone was seen a handful of times. Other nucleotide sequences in the sample specify the same CDR3. The repertoire was sequenced with immunoSEQ multiplex PCR; TCRdb's copy has only in-frame clones and lacks some. The repertoire has some 290,000 clones, over 75% of them found once; the top ten carry approximately 0.96%. Trimming shortened V by 2 bases and J by 6 bases, and 8 bases separated the two germline ends. The CDR3 consists of 12 residues. Per germline, CDR1 MNHEY and CDR2 SMNVEV (reference sequence).

Source material: PBMCs. The sequence was collected from a man under 40 in good health and CMV-seronegative. This sequence joins TRBV27 and TRBJ2-7; TRBD2 is a possible D gene (6 bases). The CDR3 coding sequence is TGTGCCAGCAGTTTAGCCGGGGGCGAGCAGTACTTC. Protein product: CASSLAGGEQYF.